The sequence of this TCR beta chain was determined in a study of T cell clonality in common variable immunodeficiency. Study results and limitations: Common variable immunodeficiency TCR beta sequences reportedly had fewer deletions and N-nucleotide insertions. What drives increased CVID clonality needs T cell subpopulation sequencing.

CVID meant reduced serum IgG, IgA and/or IgM plus specific antibody deficiency. CVID subjects were 15 female and some 27 male, aged roughly 9 to 70. Method: immunoSEQ multiplex PCR; TCRdb's copy keeps in-frame clones and lacks some. This sample shows approximately 20,000 clones and no singletons; under 30% rests with the ten largest. CDR1 and CDR2 from the germline V gene are SEHNR and FQNEAQ (reference sequence). The CDR3 is 11 amino acids. With regard to this clone: The antigen remains unidentified. Germline and junction disagree at one end, which may indicate a read error. The missing CDR3 end, 3 residues past where the read stops, is filled in from the germline J gene.

The TCR comes from a human donor with common variable immunodeficiency. The rearrangement links TRBV7-9 to TRBJ2-1; D is unclear. Sequencing used peripheral blood mononuclear cells. The CDR3 bases that were read are TGTTCCAGCAGCCCTTATAATGAG. Translated: CSSSPYNE. The entire CDR3 protein is CSSSPYNEQFF.